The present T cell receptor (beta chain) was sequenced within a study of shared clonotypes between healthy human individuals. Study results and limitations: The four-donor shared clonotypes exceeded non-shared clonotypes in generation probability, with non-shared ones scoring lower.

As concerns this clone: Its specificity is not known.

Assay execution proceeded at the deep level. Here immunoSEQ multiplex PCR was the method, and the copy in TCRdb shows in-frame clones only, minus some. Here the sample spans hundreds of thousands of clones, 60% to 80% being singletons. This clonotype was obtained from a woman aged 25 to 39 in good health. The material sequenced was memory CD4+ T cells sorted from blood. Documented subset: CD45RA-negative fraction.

The CDR3 here is CASSPRLAVYNEQFF. The DNA for the CDR3 is TGTGCCAGCAGCCCTCGCCTAGCGGTCTACAATGAGCAGTTCTTC. The chain couples TRBV21-1 to TRBJ2-1; TRBD2, the table's D call, was not compared with the DNA. TRBV21-1 is assigned pseudogene status. The length of the CDR3 is 15 residues.